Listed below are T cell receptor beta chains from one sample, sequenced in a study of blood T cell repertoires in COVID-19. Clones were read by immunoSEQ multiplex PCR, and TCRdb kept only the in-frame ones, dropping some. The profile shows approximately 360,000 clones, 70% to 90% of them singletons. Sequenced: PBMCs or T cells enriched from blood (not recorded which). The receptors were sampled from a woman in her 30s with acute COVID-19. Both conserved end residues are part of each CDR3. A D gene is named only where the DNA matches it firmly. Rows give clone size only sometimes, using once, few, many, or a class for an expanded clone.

CDR3: CASSYENRGRLAQYF
DNA: TGTGCCAGCAGTTATGAAAACAGGGGGCGCCTCGCGCAGTACTTC
D: TRBD1
V: TRBV28
J: TRBJ2-7
size: .

CDR3: CASSLSNRGRGYGYTF
DNA: TGTGCCAGCAGCCTCTCCAACAGGGGGCGCGGTTATGGCTACACCTTC
D: TRBD1
V: TRBV4-2
J: TRBJ1-2
size: .

CDR3: CASSAPRGENTEAFF
DNA: TGTGCCAGCAGCGCGCCACGGGGAGAGAACACTGAAGCTTTCTTT
D: .
V: TRBV7-6
J: TRBJ1-1
size: few

CDR3: CASSLELARYNEQFF
DNA: TGCGCCAGCAGCTTGGAGCTAGCCCGATACAATGAGCAGTTCTTC
D: .
V: TRBV5-1
J: TRBJ2-1
size: .

CDR3: CSASFGTSSNQPQHF
DNA: TGCAGTGCTAGTTTTGGGACATCAAGCAATCAGCCCCAGCATTTT
D: .
V: TRBV20-1
J: TRBJ1-5
size: .

CDR3: CAWSYREWEKLFF
DNA: TGTGCCTGGAGCTACCGGGAATGGGAAAAACTGTTTTTT
D: .
V: TRBV30
J: TRBJ1-4
size: .

CDR3: CASSFPADTQYF
DNA: TGTGCCAGCAGCTTTCCCGCAGATACGCAGTATTTT
D: .
V: TRBV5-5
J: TRBJ2-3
size: .

CDR3: CASSPQPAGPSYNEQFF
DNA: TGCGCCAGCAGCCCCCAGCCAGCGGGACCCTCCTACAATGAGCAGTTCTTC
D: TRBD2
V: TRBV4-1
J: TRBJ2-1
size: .

CDR3: CASSQETGGPGREKLFF
DNA: TGTGCCAGCAGCCAAGAGACGGGTGGCCCGGGTAGGGAAAAACTGTTTTTT
D: .
V: TRBV14
J: TRBJ1-4
size: .

CDR3: CASSPRDRVRDNEQFF
DNA: TGTGCCAGCTCACCAAGGGACAGGGTCCGGGACAATGAGCAGTTCTTC
D: TRBD1
V: TRBV18
J: TRBJ2-1
size: .

CDR3: CASSPGRTGGYGYTF
DNA: TGTGCCAGTAGTCCGGGGAGAACGGGCGGCTATGGCTACACCTTC
D: .
V: TRBV19
J: TRBJ1-2
size: .

CDR3: CASSLGGGTYGYTF
DNA: TGTGCCAGCAGTTTAGGGGGGGGGACTTATGGCTACACCTTC
D: .
V: TRBV27
J: TRBJ1-2
size: .

CDR3: CASSQNFDRAVGYTF
DNA: TGTGCCAGCAGCCAGAACTTTGACAGGGCGGTTGGCTACACCTTC
D: TRBD1
V: TRBV27
J: TRBJ1-2
size: once

CDR3: CASSEAQGPRSPLHF
DNA: TGTGCCAGCAGTGAGGCGCAGGGCCCCCGATCACCCCTCCACTTT
D: .
V: TRBV6-1
J: TRBJ1-6
size: .

CDR3: CASSQAAYEQYF
DNA: TGTGCCAGCAGCCAAGCGGCCTACGAGCAGTACTTC
D: .
V: TRBV3-1/TRBV3-2
J: TRBJ2-7
size: .

CDR3: CASTLTPNTEAFF
DNA: TGTGCCAGCACCCTTACACCGAACACTGAAGCTTTCTTT
D: .
V: TRBV7-9
J: TRBJ1-1
size: .